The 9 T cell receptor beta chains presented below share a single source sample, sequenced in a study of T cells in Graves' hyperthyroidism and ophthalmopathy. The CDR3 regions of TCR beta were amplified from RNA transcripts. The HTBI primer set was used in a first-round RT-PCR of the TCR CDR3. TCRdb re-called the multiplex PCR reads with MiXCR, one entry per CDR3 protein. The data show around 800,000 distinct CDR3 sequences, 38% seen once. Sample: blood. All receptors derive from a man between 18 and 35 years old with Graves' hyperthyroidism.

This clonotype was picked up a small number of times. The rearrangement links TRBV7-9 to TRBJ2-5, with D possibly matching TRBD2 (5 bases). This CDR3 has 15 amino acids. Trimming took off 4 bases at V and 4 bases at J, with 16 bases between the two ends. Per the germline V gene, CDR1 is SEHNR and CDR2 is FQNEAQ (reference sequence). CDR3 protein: CASSSNAGISETQYF. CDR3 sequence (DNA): TGTGCCAGCAGCTCGAATGCCGGGATCTCAGAGACCCAGTACTTC.

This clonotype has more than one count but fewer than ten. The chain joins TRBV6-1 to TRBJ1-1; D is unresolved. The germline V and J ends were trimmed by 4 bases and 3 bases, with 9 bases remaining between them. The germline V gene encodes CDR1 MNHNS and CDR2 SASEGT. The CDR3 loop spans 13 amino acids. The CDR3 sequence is CASSANEDTEAFF. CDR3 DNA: TGTGCCAGCAGTGCGAACGAGGACACTGAAGCTTTCTTT.

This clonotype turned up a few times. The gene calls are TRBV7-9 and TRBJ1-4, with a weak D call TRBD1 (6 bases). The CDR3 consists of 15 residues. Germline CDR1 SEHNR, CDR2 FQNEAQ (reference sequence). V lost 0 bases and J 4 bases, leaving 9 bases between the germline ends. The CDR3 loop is CASSLAQGHNEKLFF. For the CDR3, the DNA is TGTGCCAGCAGCTTAGCCCAGGGGCATAATGAAAAACTGTTTTTT. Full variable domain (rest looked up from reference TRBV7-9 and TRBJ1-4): DTGVSQNPRHKITKRGQNVTFRCDPISEHNRLYWYRQTLGQGPEFLTYFQNEAQLEKSRLLSDRFSAERPKGSFSTLEIQRTEQGDSAMYLCASSLAQGHNEKLFFGSGTQLSVL.

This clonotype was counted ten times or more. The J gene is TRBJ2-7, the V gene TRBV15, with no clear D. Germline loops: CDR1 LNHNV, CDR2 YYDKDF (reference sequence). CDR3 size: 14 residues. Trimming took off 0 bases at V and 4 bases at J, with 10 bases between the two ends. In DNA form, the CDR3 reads TGTGCCACCAGCAGAGATTGGCTAGTTTACGAGCAGTACTTC. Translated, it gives CATSRDWLVYEQYF.

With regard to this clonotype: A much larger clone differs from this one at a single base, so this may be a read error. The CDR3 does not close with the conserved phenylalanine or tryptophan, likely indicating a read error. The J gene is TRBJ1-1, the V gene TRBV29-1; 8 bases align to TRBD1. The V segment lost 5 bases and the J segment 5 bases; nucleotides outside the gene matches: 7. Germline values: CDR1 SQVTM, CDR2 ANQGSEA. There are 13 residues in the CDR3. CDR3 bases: TGCAGCGTTACGGACAGGGTCAAAACTGAAGCTTTCCTT. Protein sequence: CSVTDRVKTEAFL.

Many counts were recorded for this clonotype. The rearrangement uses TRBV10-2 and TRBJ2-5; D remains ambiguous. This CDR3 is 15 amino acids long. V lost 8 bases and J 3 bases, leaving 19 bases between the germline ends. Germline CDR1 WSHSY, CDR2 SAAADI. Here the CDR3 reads CASYSAVPYKETQYF. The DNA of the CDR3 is TGCGCCAGCTACAGCGCCGTCCCGTACAAAGAGACCCAGTACTTC.

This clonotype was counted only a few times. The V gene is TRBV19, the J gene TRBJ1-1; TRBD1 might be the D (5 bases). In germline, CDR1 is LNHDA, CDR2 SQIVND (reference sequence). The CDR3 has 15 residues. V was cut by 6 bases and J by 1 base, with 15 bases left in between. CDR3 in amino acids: CASRPQPGTNTEAFF. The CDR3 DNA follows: TGTGCCAGTAGACCACAACCGGGGACGAACACTGAAGCTTTCTTT.

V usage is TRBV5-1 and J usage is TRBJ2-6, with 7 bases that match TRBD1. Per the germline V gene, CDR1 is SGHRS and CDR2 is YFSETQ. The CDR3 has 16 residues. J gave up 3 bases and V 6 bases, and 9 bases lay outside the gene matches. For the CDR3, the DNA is TGCGCCAGCAAAGAGCAAAGGGGGCGTGGGGCCAACGTCCTGACTTTC. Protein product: CASKEQRGRGANVLTF.

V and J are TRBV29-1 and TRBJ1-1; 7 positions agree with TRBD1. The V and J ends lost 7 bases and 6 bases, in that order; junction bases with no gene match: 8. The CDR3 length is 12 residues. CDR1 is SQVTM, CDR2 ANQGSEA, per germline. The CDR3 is CSGAQGLSEAFF. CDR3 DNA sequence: TGCAGCGGCGCACAGGGGTTGTCTGAAGCTTTCTTT.